This TCR beta chain was profiled in a study of early T cells in non-severe SARS-CoV-2 infection. This clonotype is deemed medium-sized (0.01 to 0.1%). Trimming removed 9 bases from V and 5 bases from J, with 16 bases in between. The CDR3 sequence is 14 residues long. Germline CDR1 KGHDR, CDR2 SFDVKD. TCRdb itself ran the 5' RACE reads through MiXCR, one entry per CDR3 protein. The sample has 20,000 to 25,000 distinct CDR3 sequences; less than 5.5% are singletons. Sequencing was carried out using whole blood. This sequence originates from an adult who was a healthcare worker with PCR-confirmed SARS-CoV-2 infection or an uninfected control (not recorded which). The chain couples TRBV24-1 to TRBJ2-1, with TRBD1 as a possible D gene (7 bases). DNA for the CDR3: TGTGCCACCGTAGGCGGGACAGCCAACAATGAGCAGTTCTTC. Translating it yields CATVGGTANNEQFF.